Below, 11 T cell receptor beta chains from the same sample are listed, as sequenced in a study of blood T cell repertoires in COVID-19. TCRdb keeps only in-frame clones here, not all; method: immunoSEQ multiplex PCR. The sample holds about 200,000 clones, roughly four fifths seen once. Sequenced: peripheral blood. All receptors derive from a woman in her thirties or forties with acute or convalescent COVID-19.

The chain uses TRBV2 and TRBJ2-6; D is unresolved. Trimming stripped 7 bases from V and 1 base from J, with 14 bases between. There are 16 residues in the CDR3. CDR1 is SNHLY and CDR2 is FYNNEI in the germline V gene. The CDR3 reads CASIRNFGSGANVLTF. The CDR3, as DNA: TGTGCCAGCATCCGAAACTTTGGTTCTGGGGCCAACGTCCTGACTTTC.

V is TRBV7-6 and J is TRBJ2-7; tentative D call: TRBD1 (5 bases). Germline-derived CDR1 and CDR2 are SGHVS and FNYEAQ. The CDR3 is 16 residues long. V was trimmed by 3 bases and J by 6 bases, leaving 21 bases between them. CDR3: CASSLRLQGKFGEQYF. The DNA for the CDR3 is TGTGCCAGCAGCTTGAGATTGCAGGGAAAGTTTGGCGAGCAGTACTTC.

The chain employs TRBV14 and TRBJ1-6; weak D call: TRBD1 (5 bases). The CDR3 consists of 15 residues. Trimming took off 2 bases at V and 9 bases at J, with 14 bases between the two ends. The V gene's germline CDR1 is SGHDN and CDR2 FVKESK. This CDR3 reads CASSQTRAFFSPLHF. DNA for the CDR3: TGTGCCAGCAGCCAAACCAGGGCCTTCTTTTCACCCCTCCACTTT.

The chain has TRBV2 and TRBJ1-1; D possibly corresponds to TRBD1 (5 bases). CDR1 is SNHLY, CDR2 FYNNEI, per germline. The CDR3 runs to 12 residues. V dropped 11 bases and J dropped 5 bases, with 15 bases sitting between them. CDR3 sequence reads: CAGSNRGTEAFF. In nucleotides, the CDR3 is TGTGCCGGTAGTAATAGGGGAACTGAAGCTTTCTTT.

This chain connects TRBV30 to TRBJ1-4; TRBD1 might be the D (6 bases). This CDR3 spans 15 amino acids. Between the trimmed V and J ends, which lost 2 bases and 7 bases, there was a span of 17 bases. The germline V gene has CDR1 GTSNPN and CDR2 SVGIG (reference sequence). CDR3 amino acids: CAWSPNDRRPEKLFF. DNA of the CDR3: TGTGCCTGGAGTCCGAACGACAGGAGGCCTGAAAAACTGTTTTTT.

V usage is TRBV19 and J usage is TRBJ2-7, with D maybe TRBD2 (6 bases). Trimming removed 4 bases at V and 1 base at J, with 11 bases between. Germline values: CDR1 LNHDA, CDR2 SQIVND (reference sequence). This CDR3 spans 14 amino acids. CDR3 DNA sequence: TGTGCCAGTAGTACCCGACTAGAGTCCTACGAGCAGTACTTC. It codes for CASSTRLESYEQYF.

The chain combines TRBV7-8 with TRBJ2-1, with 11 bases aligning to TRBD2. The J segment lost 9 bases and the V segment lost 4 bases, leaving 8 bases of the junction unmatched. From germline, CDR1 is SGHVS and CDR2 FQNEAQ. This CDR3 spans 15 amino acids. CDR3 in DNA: TGTGCCAGCAGCTCAAAACCGGGGACTAGCGGTGAGCAGTTCTTC. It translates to CASSSKPGTSGEQFF.

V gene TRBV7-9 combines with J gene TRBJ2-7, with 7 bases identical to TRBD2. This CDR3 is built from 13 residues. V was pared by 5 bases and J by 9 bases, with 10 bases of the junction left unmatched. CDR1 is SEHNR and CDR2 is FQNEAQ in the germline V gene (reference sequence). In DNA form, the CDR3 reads TGTGCCAGCAGCCTGGGGACTACGCCCGGGCAGTACTTC. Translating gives CASSLGTTPGQYF.

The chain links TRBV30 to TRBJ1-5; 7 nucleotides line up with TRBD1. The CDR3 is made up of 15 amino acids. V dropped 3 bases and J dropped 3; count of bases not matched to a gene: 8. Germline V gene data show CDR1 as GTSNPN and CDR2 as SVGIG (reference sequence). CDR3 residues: CAWSAGQVNNQPQHF. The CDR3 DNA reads TGTGCCTGGAGCGCAGGACAGGTGAACAATCAGCCCCAGCATTTT.

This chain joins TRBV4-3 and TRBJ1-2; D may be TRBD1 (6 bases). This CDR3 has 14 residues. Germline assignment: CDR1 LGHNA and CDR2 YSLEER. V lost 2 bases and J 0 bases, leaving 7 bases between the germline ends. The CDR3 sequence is CASSQRGTNYGYTF. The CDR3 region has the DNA TGCGCCAGCAGCCAAAGGGGGACTAACTATGGCTACACCTTC.

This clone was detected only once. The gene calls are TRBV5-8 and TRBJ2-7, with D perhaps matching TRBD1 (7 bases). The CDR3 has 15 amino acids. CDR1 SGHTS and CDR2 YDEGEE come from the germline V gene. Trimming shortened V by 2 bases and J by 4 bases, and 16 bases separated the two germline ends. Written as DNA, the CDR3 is TGTGCCAGCAGCTTCCAGAGGAGGGGGCGGTACGAGCAGTACTTC. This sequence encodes CASSFQRRGRYEQYF.